These T cell receptor beta chains were read from a single sample in a study of T cell responses to AZD1222 COVID-19 vaccine. Clones were sequenced by immunoSEQ multiplex PCR, and TCRdb holds only the in-frame ones, with some missing. This table holds around 88,000 clones, around 90% found once. Material: peripheral blood, obtained on day 0 of AZD1222 vaccination. The receptor set was obtained from an adult in good health. Each CDR3 is given with its conserved first and last residue. D genes are given only for firm matches. For some rows the clone size is stated as once, few or many, or as a class when expanded; others skip it.

>TRBV7-2|TRBD1|TRBJ1-5|.
CASSAGTGNQPQHF
TGTGCCAGCAGCGCGGGGACAGGGAATCAGCCCCAGCATTTT
>TRBV28|TRBD1|TRBJ2-7|.
CASSFGQGVFYEQYF
TGTGCCAGCAGCTTCGGACAGGGGGTCTTCTACGAGCAGTACTTC
>TRBV9|TRBD1|TRBJ1-5|.
CASSVHPGTGPNQPQHF
TGTGCCAGCAGCGTTCACCCCGGGACAGGTCCAAATCAGCCCCAGCATTTT
>TRBV5-8|TRBD2|TRBJ2-1|.
CASSQRTSGNNEQFF
TGTGCCAGCAGCCAAAGGACTAGCGGGAACAATGAGCAGTTCTTC
>TRBV5-4|.|TRBJ2-7|.
CASSLVGSTYEQYF
TGTGCCAGCAGCTTGGTGGGCAGCACCTACGAGCAGTACTTC
>TRBV7-9|.|TRBJ1-2|.
CASSVAPYGYTF
TGTGCCAGCAGCGTGGCCCCTTATGGCTACACCTTC
>TRBV4-3|TRBD2|TRBJ2-2|.
CASSQTSGRAGTGELFF
TGCGCCAGCAGCCAGACTAGCGGGAGGGCTGGAACCGGGGAGCTGTTTTTT
>TRBV6-1|TRBD1|TRBJ1-2|.
CASSEARAGGRRLYGYTF
TGTGCCAGCAGTGAAGCAAGGGCAGGGGGCCGTCGACTCTATGGCTACACCTTC
>TRBV28|TRBD2|TRBJ2-1|.
CASSVIKRLLAGYNEQFF
TGTGCCAGCAGTGTTATTAAGCGCTTACTAGCGGGTTACAATGAGCAGTTCTTC
>TRBV2|.|TRBJ1-2|.
CASSAGNYGYTF
TGTGCCAGCAGTGCTGGAAACTATGGCTACACCTTC
>TRBV5-4|.|TRBJ2-7|once
CASSVYREPYEQYF
TGTGCCAGCAGCGTGTATCGGGAGCCCTACGAGCAGTACTTC
>TRBV9|.|TRBJ1-2|once
CASSVAANYGYTF
TGTGCCAGCAGCGTAGCCGCAAACTATGGCTACACCTTC
>TRBV21-1|.|TRBJ2-7|.
CASSKGLAGAYEQYF
TGTGCCAGCAGCAAAGGACTAGCTGGCGCCTACGAGCAGTACTTC
>TRBV21-1|.|TRBJ2-7|.
CASSKAVGGEQYF
TGTGCCAGCAGCAAAGCAGTGGGGGGCGAGCAGTACTTC
>TRBV2|TRBD1|TRBJ1-5|.
CASSGLQGNQPQHF
TGTGCCAGCAGTGGTTTACAGGGGAATCAGCCCCAGCATTTT
>TRBV21-1|.|TRBJ1-1|.
CASSKVQEGVYTEAFF
TGTGCCAGCAGCAAAGTCCAAGAAGGGGTGTACACTGAAGCTTTCTTT
>TRBV11-2|.|TRBJ2-7|.
CASSRYPSATYEQYF
TGTGCCAGCAGCCGTTACCCTAGCGCTACCTACGAGCAGTACTTC
>TRBV30|TRBD1|TRBJ1-6|.
CAWSVQGRPLHF
TGTGCCTGGAGTGTACAGGGGAGGCCCCTCCACTTT
>TRBV19|TRBD1|TRBJ2-6|.
CASSIARQGAYGANVLTF
TGTGCCAGTAGTATAGCGCGACAGGGGGCGTATGGGGCCAACGTCCTGACTTTC
>TRBV6-6|TRBD1|TRBJ1-1|.
CASATGPEDTEAFF
TGTGCCAGTGCGACAGGGCCCGAGGACACTGAAGCTTTCTTT
>TRBV28|.|TRBJ2-1|.
CASSLLTPSYNEQFF
TGTGCCAGCAGTCTTTTGACACCCTCCTACAATGAGCAGTTCTTC
>TRBV11-2|TRBD1|TRBJ2-7|.
CASGQGDYEQYF
TGTGCCAGCGGCCAGGGGGATTACGAGCAGTACTTC